One and the same sample provided the 7 T cell receptor beta chains below, sequenced in a study of CD8+CD57+ T cells in acquired aplastic anemia. Investigators profiled TCR beta VDJ and CDR3 from genomic DNA template. TCRdb re-analysed the reads in MiXCR, keeping a single row per CDR3 protein. The table has about 250,000 distinct CDR3 sequences, 40% to 50% seen once. Patients chosen for sequencing had shown CD8+CD57+ cell expansion by flow cytometry. Sequenced: sorted CD4+, CD8+, or CD8+CD57+ T cells (not recorded which) from PBMCs. The receptors were sampled from a human donor with aplastic anemia.

The chain uses TRBV9 and TRBJ2-6; the D is unclear. The CDR3 runs 16 residues. Germline V lookup: CDR1 SGDLS, CDR2 YYNGEE. The V end was cut by 4 bases, the J end by 0 bases, with 11 bases between. CDR3 protein: CASSMGMNSGANVLTF. CDR3 sequence (DNA): TGTGCCAGCAGCATGGGTATGAACTCTGGGGCCAACGTCCTGACTTTC.

This clonotype has a single count. The limits of the CDR3 on the DNA are not certain, so only TCRdb's listed CDR3 is given. This sequence joins TRBV7-7 and TRBJ1-5. The germline CDR1 and CDR2 sequences are SSHAT and FNYEAQ (reference sequence). Counting both end residues, the CDR3 totals 19 amino acids. The CDR3 spells CASSFPGRDPVLRAGHQHF.

This clonotype appeared once. J is TRBJ1-2 and V is TRBV7-9; perhaps TRBD1 as D (5 bases). Germline lookup yields CDR1 SEHNR and CDR2 FQNEAQ (reference sequence). This CDR3 is 14 amino acids long. V lost 10 bases and J lost 2, with 17 bases in between. CDR3: CATDVGAANYGYTF. CDR3 nucleotide sequence: TGTGCCACTGACGTCGGGGCAGCCAACTATGGCTACACCTTC.

The chain is built from TRBV2 and TRBJ2-7; D call uncertain. Trimming removed 6 bases at V and 4 bases at J, with 13 bases between. The germline V gene has CDR1 SNHLY and CDR2 FYNNEI. The CDR3 totals 13 residues. The CDR3 region has the DNA TGTGCCAGCAGCCCCACGACGGATTACGAGCAGTACTTC. Translation: CASSPTTDYEQYF.

This chain uses TRBV7-2 with TRBJ2-7; 7 nucleotides align to TRBD2. The CDR3 contains 15 residues. CDR1 SGHTA and CDR2 FQGNSA come from the germline V gene. The trim removed 1 base at V and 3 bases at J, leaving 6 bases unmatched. CDR3 DNA sequence: TGTGCCAGCAGCTTAGTGGCGGGGGAACGCTACGAGCAGTACTTC. It is translated as CASSLVAGERYEQYF.

The sample holds many counts of this clonotype. The V and J genes are TRBV20-1 and TRBJ1-2; 7 bases match TRBD1. This CDR3 comprises 14 residues. From germline, CDR1 is DFQATT and CDR2 SNEGSKA (reference sequence). V lost 6 bases to trimming and J lost 4 bases; unmatched junction nucleotides: 11. The CDR3 DNA reads as TGCAGTGCAACGGACAGGACGTCCTCCTATGGCTACACCTTC. It is translated as CSATDRTSSYGYTF.

The chain carries TRBV7-6 and TRBJ1-2; 8 bases are a match to TRBD1. V was pared by 7 bases and J by 7 bases, with 5 bases of the junction left unmatched. In germline, CDR1 is SGHVS, CDR2 FNYEAQ. CDR3 length: 12 residues. The CDR3 loop is CASTQGAGGYTF. The CDR3, as DNA: TGTGCCAGCACCCAGGGGGCAGGTGGCTACACCTTC.